This TCR beta chain was profiled in a study of OX40 agonist ivuxolimab in advanced cancers. For the study at large: Patients undergoing dose escalation presented with hepatocellular carcinoma, melanoma, renal cell or head and neck cancer. Points from the study as a whole: Among some nonresponders, normalized T-cell clonal expansion was also low. Among T cells, CD8+ cells averaged more expanded clones than CD4+ cells. CD4+ and CD8+ T cells in blood underwent clonal expansion by week 6 at 0.1 to 3.0 mg/kg.

The repertoire was sequenced with immunoSEQ multiplex PCR; TCRdb's copy has only in-frame clones and lacks some. The sample carries fewer than 85,000 clones, 65% to 85% recorded once. A word on this clone: Its antigen is still unknown.

Germline V gives CDR1 SGHTA, CDR2 FQGNSA. V was clipped by 5 bases and J by 0 bases, with 5 bases between them. The CDR3 length is 12 residues. The chain joins TRBV7-2 to TRBJ2-7; D remains unclear. The receptor comes from an adult with an advanced solid tumor such as melanoma, head and neck, liver or kidney cancer. The sample in question was CD4+ or CD8+ T cells sorted from blood, obtained in a trial of the OX40 agonist ivuxolimab. In nucleotides, the CDR3 is TGTGCCAGCAGCCCCAGCTCCTACGAGCAGTACTTC. Its protein product is CASSPSSYEQYF. The full variable domain, in which reference TRBV7-2 and TRBJ2-7 provide the parts outside the CDR3, is GAGVSQSPSNKVTEKGKDVELRCDPISGHTALYWYRQSLGQGLEFLIYFQGNSAPDKSGLPSDRFSAERTGGSVSTLTIQRTQQEDSAVYLCASSPSSYEQYFGPGTRLTVT.